This T cell receptor beta chain was documented in a study of identical twins. Carrying unique molecular identifiers, the cDNA also gained a universal primer site through template switching. TCRdb used MiXCR to reprocess the 5' RACE reads, holding one entry per CDR3 protein. The sample carries approximately 470,000 distinct CDR3 sequences, approximately 14% recorded once. Overall study results and limits: Analyses of zero insertions could be partly confounded by invariant MAIT and iNKT cells.

Everyone who donated was a healthy Caucasian. With 6 bases clipped from V and 4 bases from J, the junction kept 8 bases outside the gene matches. This CDR3 has 15 amino acids. CDR1 and CDR2 (germline): SEHNR, FQNEAQ (reference sequence). This clonotype was detected a few times. The antigen remains undetermined. In addition, the sample was reused for a study of yellow fever vaccine responses in identical twins. Per that study: It has been reported that, in twins, the vaccine T cell response seemed partly convergent and partly personalized.

The sequenced sample was CD4+ T cells sorted from blood. The clonotype originates from a young woman in good health. The V call is TRBV7-9, the J call TRBJ2-7, with TRBD2 identical over 11 bases. CDR3 DNA sequence: TGTGCCAGCAGTCCAACTAGCGGGAGCTTTTACGAGCAGTACTTC. This codes for CASSPTSGSFYEQYF.